Presented here are 27 T cell receptor beta chains from one specimen sequenced in a study of naive and memory T cell subsets. Their antigens remain unidentified. Points from the study as a whole: Naive repertoires, especially CD8, held a few larger clonotypes, possibly memory cells re-expressing CD45RA.

Two oligonucleotides, mixed equimolar, formed the beta constant-region primer covering TRBC1 and TRBC2. Ligated cDNA was amplified by four rounds of PCR with nested alpha and beta constant-region primers and SP2. Via MiXCR, TCRdb re-called the UMI-ligation and nested PCR reads, giving one row per CDR3 protein. This table has 90,000 to 120,000 distinct CDR3 sequences, roughly 14% appearing once. The sample comprised naive CD8+ T cells from blood. Every receptor here comes from a human donor in good health.

This clonotype was counted ten times or more. This sequence joins TRBV12-3 or TRBV12-4 and TRBJ2-7, with TRBD2 identical over 7 bases. The CDR3 extends over 15 amino acids. V gave up 7 bases and J gave up 0 bases; unmatched junction bases: 9. CDR3 protein: CASTPLAGSSYEQYF. The CDR3 DNA reads as TGTGCCAGCACCCCTTTAGCGGGCAGCTCCTACGAGCAGTACTTC.

The V call is TRBV30, the J call TRBJ1-1, with D possibly matching TRBD1 (5 bases). The CDR3 contains 16 residues. V was clipped by 0 bases and J by 8 bases, with 22 bases between them. Germline CDR1 GTSNPN, CDR2 SVGIG (reference sequence). CDR3 region: CAWSVPGVIPLPEAFF. In nucleotides, the CDR3 is TGTGCCTGGAGTGTTCCGGGGGTGATCCCGCTGCCCGAAGCTTTCTTT.

This clonotype has more than one count but fewer than ten. This chain links TRBV27 with TRBJ1-1, with D possibly TRBD1 on 5 matching bases. The CDR3 is made up of 15 amino acids. Germline V CDR1 and CDR2: MNHEY, SMNVEV (reference sequence). V was cut by 5 bases and J by 6 bases, with 19 bases left in between. CDR3 coding DNA: TGTGCCAGCAGTCCTAAATTGACAGTAAACGCTGAAGCTTTCTTT. Translated: CASSPKLTVNAEAFF.

The chain uses TRBV4-3 and TRBJ2-3, with TRBD2 matching over 12 bases. J lost 0 bases, V lost 5 bases, and 12 bases had no gene match. The CDR3 runs 19 residues. Germline loops: CDR1 LGHNA, CDR2 YSLEER. CDR3 nucleotide sequence: TGCGCCAGCAGCTCCCGGCCGGCTAGCGGGAGGGCGAGCACAGATACGCAGTATTTT. Translation gives CASSSRPASGRASTDTQYF.

The V gene is TRBV5-5, the J gene TRBJ2-7; 7 bases match TRBD1. Trimming removed 0 bases from V and 7 bases from J; junction bases left unmatched: 13. The CDR3 consists of 16 residues. Germline lookup yields CDR1 SGHKS and CDR2 YYEKEE (reference sequence). The CDR3 nucleotides read TGTGCCAGCAGCTTGGAGGACAGGATTCCCTTTAGGGAGCAGTACTTC. Its protein is CASSLEDRIPFREQYF.

Many counts were recorded for this clonotype. The chain couples TRBV15 to TRBJ1-5; D call uncertain. V lost 5 bases to trimming and J lost 4 bases, with 9 bases between them. The CDR3 runs 13 residues. CDR1 is LNHNV, CDR2 YYDKDF, per germline (reference sequence). CDR3 coding DNA: TGTGCCACCAGCGAGCGGGGTAATCAGCCCCAGCATTTT. It encodes CATSERGNQPQHF.

This clonotype has only a few counts. The chain carries TRBV6-1 and TRBJ1-1; 7 bases match TRBD1. This CDR3 has 16 residues. The V segment lost 1 base and the J segment 0 bases; nucleotides outside the gene matches: 5. Germline V gives CDR1 MNHNS, CDR2 SASEGT. This chain's CDR3 is CASSEEAQGMNTEAFF. The CDR3 DNA reads as TGTGCCAGCAGTGAAGAGGCACAGGGGATGAACACTGAAGCTTTCTTT.

This clonotype was detected only a few times. The V gene is TRBV24-1, the J gene TRBJ1-2; TRBD1 is a possible D gene (6 bases). Trimming took 3 bases from V and 7 from J, leaving 8 bases between them. In germline, CDR1 is KGHDR, CDR2 SFDVKD. The CDR3 runs 12 residues. CDR3 DNA sequence: TGTGCCACCAGTGATACAGGGAGTGGCTACACCTTC. Protein sequence: CATSDTGSGYTF.

This clonotype was counted ten times or more. The chain is built from TRBV20-1 and TRBJ2-7, with D unclear. Germline-derived CDR1 and CDR2 are DFQATT and SNEGSKA (reference sequence). This CDR3 has 12 amino acids. V was shortened by 2 bases and J by 5 bases, with 10 bases between the two germline ends. The CDR3 nucleotides are TGCAGTGCTAGAATTACTGGGGACGAGCAGTACTTC. It yields the protein CSARITGDEQYF.

The chain carries TRBV5-4 and TRBJ2-2, with TRBD1 as a possible D gene (6 bases). The CDR3 totals 12 residues. The V gene's germline CDR1 is SGHNT and CDR2 YYREEE (reference sequence). V dropped 7 bases and J dropped 7 bases, with 11 bases sitting between them. The CDR3 coding sequence is TGTGCCAGCGGAGGACAGAGCGGGGAGCTGTTTTTT. Protein sequence: CASGGQSGELFF.

The sample holds many counts of this clonotype. The V call is TRBV6-5, the J call TRBJ2-4; 11 bases line up with TRBD1. With 0 bases clipped from V and 7 bases from J, the junction kept 2 bases outside the gene matches. Germline CDR1 and CDR2: MNHEY and SVGAGI. The CDR3 spans 15 residues. CDR3 bases: TGTGCCAGCAGTTACTCCGGGGACAGGGGGAACATTCAGTACTTC. Residues: CASSYSGDRGNIQYF.

This chain connects TRBV20-1 to TRBJ2-1; weak D call: TRBD2 (5 bases). The CDR3 consists of 17 residues. CDR1 is DFQATT and CDR2 is SNEGSKA in the germline V gene (reference sequence). V was cut by 6 bases and J by 4 bases, with 25 bases left in between. The CDR3 bases are TGCAGTGCGGTTAGTAAGGCGAGAGGGCATGCTTACAATGAGCAGTTCTTC. Encoded protein: CSAVSKARGHAYNEQFF.

J is TRBJ1-2 and V is TRBV10-3; D is perhaps TRBD1 (6 bases). V lost 0 bases and J 1 base, leaving 18 bases between the germline ends. The CDR3 runs 18 residues. Germline CDR1 and CDR2: ENHRY and SYGVKD. CDR3 coding DNA: TGTGCCATCAGTGAGTCTCCTTCGGGGGGCTTTGGTAACTATGGCTACACCTTC. It codes for CAISESPSGGFGNYGYTF.

This clonotype was seen a few times. The chain recombines TRBV4-2 with TRBJ2-7, with 7 bases that match TRBD1. There are 14 residues in the CDR3. V shed 4 bases, J shed 0 bases, and the junction held 3 bases outside the gene matches. Germline V gene sequence: CDR1 LGHNA, CDR2 YNFKEQ. The CDR3 loop reads CASSLGTDSYEQYF. As DNA, the CDR3 is TGTGCCAGCAGCCTGGGGACAGACTCCTACGAGCAGTACTTC.

CDR3 bases: TGTGCCACCAGTGCCGGTTCGGGAGATGGCTACACCTTC. Amino acid sequence: CATSAGSGDGYTF. The chain recombines TRBV24-1 with TRBJ1-2; unclear D gene. CDR1 is KGHDR and CDR2 is SFDVKD in the germline V gene. This CDR3 comprises 13 residues. V was clipped by 5 bases and J by 6 bases, with 12 bases between them.

This clonotype appeared a few times. This chain uses TRBV13 with TRBJ2-3, with 8 bases fitting TRBD1. The CDR3 totals 14 residues. Germline V gives CDR1 PRHDT, CDR2 FYEKMQ (reference sequence). Germline trimming cut 5 bases from V and 5 bases from J; bases unmatched to any gene: 6. This chain's CDR3 is CASSHQGARDTQYF. DNA for the CDR3: TGTGCCAGCAGCCATCAGGGGGCGCGAGATACGCAGTATTTT.

V gene TRBV28 combines with J gene TRBJ1-5; no reliable D call. Looked up from germline, CDR1 is MDHEN and CDR2 is SYDVKM. V was pared by 5 bases and J by 6 bases, with 11 bases between. This CDR3 is 13 amino acids long. CDR3 sequence reads: CASSDISGQPQHF. In DNA form, the CDR3 reads TGTGCCAGCAGTGACATAAGCGGTCAGCCCCAGCATTTT.

This sequence joins TRBV11-2 and TRBJ1-1; unclear D gene. The CDR3 spans 12 residues. Trimming left V 5 bases short and J 1 base short, with 5 bases between. Germline CDR1 is SGHAT and CDR2 is FQNNGV. The CDR3 coding sequence is TGTGCCAGCAGCATACAGAACACTGAAGCTTTCTTT. Protein: CASSIQNTEAFF.

V is TRBV5-6 and J is TRBJ2-3, with D unresolved. Trimming stripped 4 bases from V and 3 bases from J, with 12 bases between. The CDR3 contains 14 residues. CDR1 and CDR2 from the germline V gene are SGHDT and YYEEEE. The CDR3 DNA reads as TGTGCCAGCAGCGCCTTTCGGGCAACAGATACGCAGTATTTT. Amino acid sequence: CASSAFRATDTQYF.

This clonotype was detected only a few times. The rearrangement joins TRBV27 to TRBJ1-6; D gene ambiguous. The length of the CDR3 is 13 residues. Germline CDR1 and CDR2: MNHEY and SMNVEV (reference sequence). V gave up 0 bases and J gave up 6 bases, with 3 bases separating them. The chain's CDR3 is CASSLSPNSPLHF. CDR3 in DNA: TGTGCCAGCAGTTTATCCCCTAATTCACCCCTCCACTTT.

This clonotype was observed a handful of times. The V call is TRBV5-1, the J call TRBJ1-1; D gene ambiguous. CDR3 length equals 13 residues. Trimming left V 1 base short and J 7 bases short, with 11 bases between. Germline V gene data show CDR1 as SGHRS and CDR2 as YFSETQ. CDR3 sequence: CASSLTGVGEAFF. The CDR3 DNA is TGCGCCAGCAGCTTGACCGGGGTTGGTGAAGCTTTCTTT. The whole variable domain, filled in from reference TRBV5-1 and TRBJ1-1, reads KAGVTQTPRYLIKTRGQQVTLSCSPISGHRSVSWYQQTPGQGLQFLFEYFSETQRNKGNFPGRFSGRQFSNSRSEMNVSTLELGDSALYLCASSLTGVGEAFFGQGTRLTVV.

This clonotype turned up a few times. The J gene is TRBJ1-6, the V gene TRBV6-2 or TRBV6-3; 10 nucleotides line up with TRBD1. CDR1 is MNHEY, CDR2 SVGEGT, per germline. Losses at the gene ends were 4 bases for V and 10 bases for J; bases not matched to a gene: 7. The CDR3 is 15 residues long. The chain's CDR3 is CASSSGTGDESPLHF. CDR3 sequence (DNA): TGTGCCAGCAGTTCCGGGACAGGGGATGAGTCACCCCTCCACTTT.

This clonotype was detected only a few times. V gene TRBV20-1 combines with J gene TRBJ2-7, with 7 bases identical to TRBD2. The CDR3 totals 14 residues. Germline assignment: CDR1 DFQATT and CDR2 SNEGSKA (reference sequence). Trimming at V came to 3 bases and at J to 5 bases, leaving 10 bases not matched to a gene. In nucleotides, the CDR3 is TGCAGTGCTAGGGCGGGCGGGAGATCCAACGAGCAGTACTTC. Its translation is CSARAGGRSNEQYF.

The chain couples TRBV5-1 to TRBJ1-1, with D uncertain. The germline V gene encodes CDR1 SGHRS and CDR2 YFSETQ. The length of the CDR3 is 11 residues. V was trimmed by 0 bases and J by 8 bases, leaving 5 bases between them. The CDR3 protein is CASSLGNEAFF. The CDR3 nucleotides read TGCGCCAGCAGCTTGGGTAACGAAGCTTTCTTT.

The chain uses TRBV5-1 and TRBJ2-3, with 9 bases lining up with TRBD2. CDR1 and CDR2 from the germline V gene are SGHRS and YFSETQ. This CDR3 is 16 amino acids long. The V segment lost 7 bases and the J segment 6 bases; nucleotides outside the gene matches: 15. CDR3 amino acids: CASPTLRREGPDTQYF. CDR3 bases: TGCGCCAGCCCCACCTTACGGCGGGAGGGCCCCGATACGCAGTATTTT.

This clonotype was counted ten times or more. The rearrangement links TRBV7-2 to TRBJ1-1; D not certain. Trimming stripped 8 bases from V and 6 bases from J, with 16 bases between. CDR1 is SGHTA, CDR2 FQGNSA, per germline. The CDR3 sequence is 13 residues long. CDR3 in amino acids: CASYSGPQAEAFF. CDR3 in DNA: TGTGCCAGCTACTCCGGGCCCCAGGCTGAAGCTTTCTTT.

A remark on this clonotype: The conserved phenylalanine or tryptophan is not found at the CDR3 terminus, so this likely reflects a read error. This chain joins TRBV15 and TRBJ1-2; 8 nucleotides line up with TRBD1. V shed 4 bases, J shed 2 bases, and the junction held 6 bases outside the gene matches. Germline-derived CDR1 and CDR2 are LNHNV and YYDKDF (reference sequence). There are 15 residues in the CDR3. CDR3 in DNA: TGTGCCACCAGCACCGGACAGGGAGTGAACTATGGCTACACCTAC. Translating it yields CATSTGQGVNYGYTY.